The 13 T cell receptor beta chains below were found in one sample sequenced in a study of cytomegalovirus exposure and HLA in healthy donors. Primers for the PCR totalled 60 Vbeta and 13 Jbeta. Generated by immunoSEQ multiplex PCR, the TCRdb table keeps only in-frame clones and is missing some. The table has around 150,000 clones, roughly 83% seen once; the top ten hold around 4.1%. The source material was PBMCs. Receptors were obtained from a man aged 35 to 55 in good health and CMV-seropositive.

The chain couples TRBV5-1 to TRBJ2-3, with TRBD2 as a possible D gene (5 bases). The CDR3 length is 15 residues. From germline, CDR1 is SGHRS and CDR2 YFSETQ. Trimming pared 4 bases from V and 0 bases from J, leaving 12 bases between. CDR3 sequence: CASSQWSGSTDTQYF. CDR3 nucleotide sequence: TGCGCCAGCAGCCAATGGAGCGGAAGCACAGATACGCAGTATTTT.

The chain combines TRBV19 with TRBJ2-7; 7 bases match TRBD2. Germline V lookup: CDR1 LNHDA, CDR2 SQIVND (reference sequence). Germline trimming cut 6 bases from V and 2 bases from J; bases unmatched to any gene: 7. This CDR3 comprises 14 residues. CDR3 nucleotides: TGTGCCAGTAGCCAGAGCGGGGCGACCTACGAGCAGTACTTC. This sequence encodes CASSQSGATYEQYF.

This chain links TRBV18 with TRBJ2-6; 10 nucleotides match TRBD1. CDR1 is KGHSH, CDR2 LQKENI, per germline. Trimming took 3 bases from V and 2 from J; bases not matched to a gene: 4. The CDR3 totals 17 residues. CDR3 DNA sequence: TGTGCCAGCTCACCGAGACAGGGGGCGCCTGGGGCCAACGTCCTGACTTTC. It yields the protein CASSPRQGAPGANVLTF.

The chain has TRBV15 and TRBJ1-1, with a possible D match to TRBD1 (6 bases). V lost 8 bases and J 6 bases, leaving 22 bases between the germline ends. Looked up from germline, CDR1 is LNHNV and CDR2 is YYDKDF (reference sequence). CDR3 length: 15 amino acids. Written as DNA, the CDR3 is TGTGCCACCCGTCTCTTACAGGGCGGCTACGCTGAAGCTTTCTTT. It codes for CATRLLQGGYAEAFF.

The chain couples TRBV7-7 to TRBJ2-7; TRBD2 is a possible D gene (6 bases). Looked up from germline, CDR1 is SSHAT and CDR2 is FNYEAQ (reference sequence). The CDR3 spans 15 residues. The V end lost 4 bases, the J end lost 3 bases, and 16 bases lay between the germline ends. As DNA, the CDR3 is TGTGCCAGCAGCTCCAATTTCGTGGGGGGCTACGAGCAGTACTTC. This encodes CASSSNFVGGYEQYF.

The chain employs TRBV9 and TRBJ2-2; TRBD2 matches at 9 bases. The J segment lost 2 bases and the V segment lost 0 bases, leaving 8 bases of the junction unmatched. The CDR3 is 18 residues long. Germline CDR1 and CDR2: SGDLS and YYNGEE. The CDR3: CASSVAGGLAFNTGELFF. For the CDR3, the DNA is TGTGCCAGCAGCGTAGCTGGGGGACTAGCTTTCAACACCGGGGAGCTGTTTTTT.

The rearrangement links TRBV7-2 to TRBJ2-5; 10 bases map to TRBD2. CDR3 length: 15 amino acids. In germline, CDR1 is SGHTA, CDR2 FQGNSA. The junction had 6 bases not matched to a gene; V was cut back by 7 bases and J by 1 base. The CDR3 DNA follows: TGTGCCAGCACCCCGACTAGCGGGTTCCAAGAGACCCAGTACTTC. It encodes CASTPTSGFQETQYF.

V usage is TRBV25-1 and J usage is TRBJ2-1, with D possibly TRBD2 on 6 matching bases. Germline V CDR1 and CDR2: MGHDK, SYGVNS. The CDR3 runs 16 residues. The ends were cut back, 3 bases at V and 4 bases at J, with 16 bases in the middle. CDR3 DNA sequence: TGTGCCAGCAGTGAGCCCCCGGGCGGAGGGTACAATGAGCAGTTCTTC. Its translation: CASSEPPGGGYNEQFF. Full variable domain (remainder filled in from reference TRBV25-1 and TRBJ2-1): EADIYQTPRYLVIGTGKKITLECSQTMGHDKMYWYQQDPGMELHLIHYSYGVNSTEKGDLSSESTVSRIRTEHFPLTLESARPSHTSQYLCASSEPPGGGYNEQFFGPGTRLTVL.

V is TRBV10-3 and J is TRBJ2-3, with 7 nucleotides matching TRBD1. The CDR3 contains 13 residues. V gave up 8 bases and J gave up 5 bases; unmatched junction bases: 7. Germline lookup yields CDR1 ENHRY and CDR2 SYGVKD. Here the CDR3 reads CAIGKGAKDTQYF. CDR3 nucleotides: TGTGCCATCGGGAAGGGGGCCAAAGATACGCAGTATTTT.

The J gene is TRBJ2-3, the V gene TRBV4-1; possibly TRBD2 for D (5 bases). Trimming removed 0 bases at V and 5 bases at J, with 12 bases between. CDR3 length: 15 residues. Germline values: CDR1 MGHRA, CDR2 YSYEKL. CDR3: CASSQDGLPGDTQYF. The CDR3, as DNA: TGCGCCAGCAGCCAAGATGGACTGCCGGGAGATACGCAGTATTTT.

This chain uses TRBV14 with TRBJ2-7, with D perhaps TRBD2 (6 bases). This CDR3 comprises 14 residues. The V gene's germline CDR1 is SGHDN and CDR2 FVKESK. Trimming cost V 2 bases and J 4 bases, with 12 bases left between them. CDR3 in amino acids: CASSQNFGGYEQYF. In nucleotides, the CDR3 is TGTGCCAGCAGCCAAAATTTTGGGGGGTACGAGCAGTACTTC.

This chain links TRBV7-9 with TRBJ1-1; 8 positions agree with TRBD1. The V segment lost 3 bases and the J segment 0 bases; nucleotides outside the gene matches: 3. This CDR3 has 15 amino acids. Per germline, CDR1 SEHNR and CDR2 FQNEAQ (reference sequence). CDR3 amino acids: CASSLGTGLNTEAFF. The CDR3 nucleotides read TGTGCCAGCAGCTTGGGGACAGGATTGAACACTGAAGCTTTCTTT.

The rearrangement uses TRBV10-3 and TRBJ2-2; 13 bases are a match to TRBD2. V was clipped by 8 bases and J by 7 bases; unmatched bases: 10. This CDR3 is built from 16 residues. CDR1 is ENHRY and CDR2 is SYGVKD in the germline V gene. For the CDR3, the DNA is TGTGCCATCGGAGGACTAGCGGGAGTTCCCGGCGGGGAGCTGTTTTTT. Translating gives CAIGGLAGVPGGELFF.